This entry lists 10 T cell receptor beta chains sequenced from one sample in a study of CD8 T cells in ankylosing spondylitis. TCRdb itself ran the 5' RACE reads through MiXCR, one entry per CDR3 protein. Of some 38,000 distinct CDR3 sequences in the sample, 10% were seen once. Sequences were obtained from blood, either unsorted or a sorted T cell fraction (not recorded which). Receptors originate from a male donor with ankylosing spondylitis or in good health (not recorded which).

This clonotype showed up many times. V gene TRBV25-1 combines with J gene TRBJ1-6; D not certain. Germline CDR1 reads MGHDK; CDR2 reads SYGVNS. The V and J ends lost 4 bases and 7 bases respectively, with 11 bases between them. The CDR3 contains 14 residues. The CDR3 region has the DNA TGTGCCAGCAGTGCCAGCCAACGGAATTCACCCCTCCACTTT. Translating it yields CASSASQRNSPLHF.

This clonotype showed up many times. The chain couples TRBV2 to TRBJ2-5; D might be TRBD1 (6 bases). Germline values: CDR1 SNHLY, CDR2 FYNNEI. Trimming left V 5 bases short and J 3 bases short, with 10 bases between. This CDR3 is built from 13 residues. The chain's CDR3 is CASSNGQKETQYF. Written as DNA, the CDR3 is TGTGCCAGCAGTAACGGACAGAAAGAGACCCAGTACTTC.

This clonotype was seen ten or more times. The chain employs TRBV7-2 and TRBJ2-5; 8 bases match TRBD2. CDR1 and CDR2 from the germline V gene are SGHTA and FQGNSA. J lost 0 bases, V lost 3 bases, and 6 bases had no gene match. The CDR3 contains 16 residues. CDR3 nucleotides: TGTGCCAGCAGCTTCGTAGCGGGGCAGTACCAAGAGACCCAGTACTTC. Its protein is CASSFVAGQYQETQYF.

This clonotype was recorded at least ten times. This chain joins TRBV9 and TRBJ2-1; 7 bases line up with TRBD2. Trimming took 0 bases from V and 6 from J; bases not matched to a gene: 0. Per germline, CDR1 SGDLS and CDR2 YYNGEE. This CDR3 spans 13 amino acids. CDR3 in DNA: TGTGCCAGCAGCGTAGGGACTAGCAATGAGCAGTTCTTC. Its protein product is CASSVGTSNEQFF.

Ten or more counts support this clonotype. The chain joins TRBV6-2 or TRBV6-3 to TRBJ1-4; the D gene is possibly TRBD1 (5 bases). CDR3 length: 12 residues. Germline loops: CDR1 MNHEY, CDR2 SVGEGT. Trimming took 9 bases from V and 15 from J, leaving 20 bases between them. The CDR3 DNA is TGTGCCAGTGACGACCGGGACGGTATGGTGTTTTTT. Translation gives CASDDRDGMVFF.

This clonotype was recorded at least ten times. V usage is TRBV12-3 or TRBV12-4 and J usage is TRBJ1-1; 12 bases fit TRBD1. This CDR3 contains 15 residues. The J segment lost 5 bases and the V segment lost 5 bases, leaving 6 bases of the junction unmatched. The CDR3 sequence is CASSKPGQGATEAFF. DNA for the CDR3: TGTGCCAGCAGTAAACCGGGACAGGGGGCAACTGAAGCTTTCTTT.

The chain employs TRBV5-5 and TRBJ2-7, with TRBD1 as a possible D gene (6 bases). Trimming took off 1 base at V and 5 bases at J, with 13 bases between the two ends. Germline loops: CDR1 SGHKS, CDR2 YYEKEE (reference sequence). The CDR3 is made up of 14 amino acids. The CDR3 protein is CASSLSGERNEQYF. The CDR3 nucleotides are TGTGCCAGCAGCTTGTCAGGGGAGAGGAACGAGCAGTACTTC.

The V and J genes are TRBV20-1 and TRBJ2-7; TRBD1 might be the D (6 bases). Germline V gives CDR1 DFQATT, CDR2 SNEGSKA (reference sequence). V dropped 6 bases and J dropped 8 bases, with 14 bases sitting between them. The CDR3 has 11 amino acids. This chain's CDR3 is CSADSLSKQYF. The CDR3 DNA reads TGCAGTGCGGACAGCCTCAGCAAGCAGTACTTC.

This clonotype is deemed medium-sized. This rearrangement joins TRBV5-1 to TRBJ2-5, with 10 bases identical to TRBD2. There are 16 residues in the CDR3. Germline CDR1 is SGHRS and CDR2 is YFSETQ. J lost 3 bases, V lost 2 bases, and 7 bases had no gene match. CDR3 sequence: CASSLSPSGSKETQYF. CDR3 DNA sequence: TGCGCCAGCAGCTTATCGCCTAGCGGGAGTAAAGAGACCCAGTACTTC.

This clonotype was found many times. The chain has TRBV20-1 and TRBJ1-5; D uncertain. The CDR3 is 13 residues long. In germline, CDR1 is DFQATT, CDR2 SNEGSKA (reference sequence). V was pared by 5 bases and J by 1 base, with 9 bases between. The CDR3 sequence is CSASDGSNQPQHF. CDR3 nucleotide sequence: TGCAGTGCTTCGGACGGAAGCAATCAGCCCCAGCATTTT.